Included here is one TCR beta chain sequence, with context. Its antigen is unidentified. Generated by immunoSEQ multiplex PCR, the TCRdb table keeps only in-frame clones and is missing some. The profile shows about 16,000 clones, 70% to 75% of them singletons. The sample originates from a study of T cell clonotyping in hematopoietic cell transplantation. Findings of the study overall: Graft donor and pretransplant recipient Inverse Simpson Index values predicted broader posttransplant TCR diversity. Pathologically expanded recipient clonotypes increased progressively from day 30 to day 180 as diversity fell.

The CDR3 contains 16 residues. Per the germline V gene, CDR1 is SEHNR and CDR2 is FQNEAQ (reference sequence). J was trimmed by 6 bases and V by 4 bases; bases with no gene match: 11. This chain uses TRBV7-9 with TRBJ2-7, with 11 bases fitting TRBD2. Sample: peripheral blood mononuclear cells. This receptor was identified in a woman aged 55-69 years in good health. Some clones in this sample may be carry-over from other donors' samples. The DNA of the CDR3 is TGTGCCAGCAGCTCTCCTATAGCGGGAGGGCCTGGCGAGCAGTACTTC. Amino acids: CASSSPIAGGPGEQYF.